The T cell receptor beta chain under discussion was sequenced for a study of T cell responses to AZD1222 COVID-19 vaccine. Study-wide findings and caveats: The sample set comprised mostly white British donors with more females, and clonal diversity was possibly underestimated. With two AZD1222 doses given, Spike-specific TCR breadth and depth both rose. Spike-spanning, vaccine-associated CD4 TCRs were dominant at 160-218 and 743-854.

Germline CDR1 and CDR2: DFQATT and SNEGSKA (reference sequence). CDR3 length: 11 amino acids. With 0 bases removed from V and 11 bases from J, the gap between germline ends came to 10 bases. The assay was immunoSEQ multiplex PCR, and TCRdb's table has in-frame clones only and misses some. The sample holds 110,000 or so clones, around nine tenths seen once. This clone was seen only once. Its specificity is unknown. This TCR derives from an adult who received the MenACWY meningococcal vaccine as a control. This specimen consisted of peripheral blood, obtained 28 days after the second dose of the MenACWY control vaccine. The chain is built from TRBV20-1 and TRBJ1-1; the D gene is possibly TRBD1 (5 bases). DNA of the CDR3: TGCAGTGCTAGAGAAGGTTACAGGGCTTTCTTT. This translates into CSAREGYRAFF.